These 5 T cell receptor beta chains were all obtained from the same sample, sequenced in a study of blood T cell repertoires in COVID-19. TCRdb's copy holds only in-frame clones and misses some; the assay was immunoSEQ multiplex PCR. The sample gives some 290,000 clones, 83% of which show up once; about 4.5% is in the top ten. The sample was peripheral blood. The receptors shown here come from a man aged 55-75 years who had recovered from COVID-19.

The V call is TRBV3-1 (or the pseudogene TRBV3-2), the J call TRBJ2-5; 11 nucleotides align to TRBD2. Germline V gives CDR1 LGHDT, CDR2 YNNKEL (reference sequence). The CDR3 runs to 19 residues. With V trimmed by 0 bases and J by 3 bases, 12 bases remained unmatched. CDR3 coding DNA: TGTGCCAGCAGCCAAGAAAGTCTAGCGGGAGGATCGACCGAAGAGACCCAGTACTTC. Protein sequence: CASSQESLAGGSTEETQYF.

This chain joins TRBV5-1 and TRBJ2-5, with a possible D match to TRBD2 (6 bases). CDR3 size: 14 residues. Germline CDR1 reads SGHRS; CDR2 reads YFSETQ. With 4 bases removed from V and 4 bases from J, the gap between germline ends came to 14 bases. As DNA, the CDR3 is TGCGCCAGCAGCGGCCGCGGGAACGCAGAGACCCAGTACTTC. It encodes CASSGRGNAETQYF. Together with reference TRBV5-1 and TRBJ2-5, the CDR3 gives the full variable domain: KAGVTQTPRYLIKTRGQQVTLSCSPISGHRSVSWYQQTPGQGLQFLFEYFSETQRNKGNFPGRFSGRQFSNSRSEMNVSTLELGDSALYLCASSGRGNAETQYFGPGTRLLVL.

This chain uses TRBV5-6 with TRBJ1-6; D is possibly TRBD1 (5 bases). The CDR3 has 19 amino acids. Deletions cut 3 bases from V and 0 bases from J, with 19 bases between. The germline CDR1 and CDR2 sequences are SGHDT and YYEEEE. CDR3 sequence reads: CASSWAGSPGSSYNSPLHF. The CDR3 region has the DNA TGTGCCAGCAGCTGGGCAGGGAGCCCCGGGAGCTCCTATAATTCACCCCTCCACTTT.

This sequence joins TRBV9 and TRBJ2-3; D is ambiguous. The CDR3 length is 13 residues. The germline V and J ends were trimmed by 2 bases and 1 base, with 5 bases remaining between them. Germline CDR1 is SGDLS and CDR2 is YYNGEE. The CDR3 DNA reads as TGTGCCAGCAGCGTCCAGGGCACAGATACGCAGTATTTT. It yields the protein CASSVQGTDTQYF.

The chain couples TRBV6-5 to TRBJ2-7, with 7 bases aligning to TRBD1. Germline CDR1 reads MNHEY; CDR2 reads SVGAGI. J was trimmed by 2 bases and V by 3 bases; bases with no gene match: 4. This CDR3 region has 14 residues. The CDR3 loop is CASSYGQATYEQYF. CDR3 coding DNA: TGTGCCAGCAGTTATGGACAGGCAACCTACGAGCAGTACTTC.